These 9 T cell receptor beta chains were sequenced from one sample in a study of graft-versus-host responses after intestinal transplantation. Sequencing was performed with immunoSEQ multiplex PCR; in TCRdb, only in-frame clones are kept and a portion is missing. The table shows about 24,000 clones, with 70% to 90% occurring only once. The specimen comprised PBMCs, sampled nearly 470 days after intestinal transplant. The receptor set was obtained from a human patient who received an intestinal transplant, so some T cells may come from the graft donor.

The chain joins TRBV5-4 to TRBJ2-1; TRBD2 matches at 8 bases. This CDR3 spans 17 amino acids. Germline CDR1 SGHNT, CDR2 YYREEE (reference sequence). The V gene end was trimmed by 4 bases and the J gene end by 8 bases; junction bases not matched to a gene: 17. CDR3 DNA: TGTGCCAGCAGCCCCGGTTTGAGCGGGAGTATAAGCGATGAGCAGTTCTTC. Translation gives CASSPGLSGSISDEQFF.

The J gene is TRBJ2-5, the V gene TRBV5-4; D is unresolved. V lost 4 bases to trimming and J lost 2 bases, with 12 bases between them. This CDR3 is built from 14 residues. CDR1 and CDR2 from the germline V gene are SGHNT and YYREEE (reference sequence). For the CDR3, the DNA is TGTGCCAGCAGCCCCCGCGGCAGTCAAGAGACCCAGTACTTC. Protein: CASSPRGSQETQYF.

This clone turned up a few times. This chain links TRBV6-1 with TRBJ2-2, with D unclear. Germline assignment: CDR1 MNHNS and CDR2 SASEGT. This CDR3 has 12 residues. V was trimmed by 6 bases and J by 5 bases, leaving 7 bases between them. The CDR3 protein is CASSPRTGELFF. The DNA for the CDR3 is TGTGCCAGCAGCCCTAGGACCGGGGAGCTGTTTTTT.

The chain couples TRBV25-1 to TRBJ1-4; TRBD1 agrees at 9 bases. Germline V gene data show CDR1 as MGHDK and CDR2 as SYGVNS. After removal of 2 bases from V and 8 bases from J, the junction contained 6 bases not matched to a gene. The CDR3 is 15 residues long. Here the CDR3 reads CASSELGTGTEKLFF. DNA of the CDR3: TGTGCCAGCAGTGAACTCGGGACAGGGACCGAAAAACTGTTTTTT. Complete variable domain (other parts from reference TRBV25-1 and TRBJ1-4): EADIYQTPRYLVIGTGKKITLECSQTMGHDKMYWYQQDPGMELHLIHYSYGVNSTEKGDLSSESTVSRIRTEHFPLTLESARPSHTSQYLCASSELGTGTEKLFFGSGTQLSVL.

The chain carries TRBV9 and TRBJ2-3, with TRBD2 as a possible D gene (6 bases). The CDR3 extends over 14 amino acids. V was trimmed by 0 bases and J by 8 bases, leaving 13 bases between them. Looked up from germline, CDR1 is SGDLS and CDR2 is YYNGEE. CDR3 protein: CASSVEFTSPTQYF. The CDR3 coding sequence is TGTGCCAGCAGCGTAGAGTTCACTAGCCCTACGCAGTATTTT.

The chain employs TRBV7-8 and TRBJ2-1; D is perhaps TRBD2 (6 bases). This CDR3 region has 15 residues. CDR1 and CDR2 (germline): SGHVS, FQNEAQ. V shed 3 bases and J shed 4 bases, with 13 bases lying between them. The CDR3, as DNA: TGTGCCAGCAGCTTCTTCGGGGCGGGGTACAATGAGCAGTTCTTC. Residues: CASSFFGAGYNEQFF.

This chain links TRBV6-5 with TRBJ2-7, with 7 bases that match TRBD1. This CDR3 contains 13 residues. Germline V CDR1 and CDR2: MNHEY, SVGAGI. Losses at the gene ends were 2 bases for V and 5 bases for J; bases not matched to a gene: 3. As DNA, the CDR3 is TGTGCCAGCAGTTACAGGCAGGGGGACGAGCAGTACTTC. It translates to CASSYRQGDEQYF.

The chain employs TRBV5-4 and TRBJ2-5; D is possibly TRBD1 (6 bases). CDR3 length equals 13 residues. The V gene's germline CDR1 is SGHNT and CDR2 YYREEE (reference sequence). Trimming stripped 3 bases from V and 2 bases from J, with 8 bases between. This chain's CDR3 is CASSWDTQETQYF. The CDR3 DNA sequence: TGTGCCAGCAGCTGGGACACACAAGAGACCCAGTACTTC. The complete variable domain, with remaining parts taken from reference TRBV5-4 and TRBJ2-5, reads ETGVTQSPTHLIKTRGQQVTLRCSSQSGHNTVSWYQQALGQGPQFIFQYYREEENGRGNFPPRFSGLQFPNYSSELNVNALELDDSALYLCASSWDTQETQYFGPGTRLLVL.

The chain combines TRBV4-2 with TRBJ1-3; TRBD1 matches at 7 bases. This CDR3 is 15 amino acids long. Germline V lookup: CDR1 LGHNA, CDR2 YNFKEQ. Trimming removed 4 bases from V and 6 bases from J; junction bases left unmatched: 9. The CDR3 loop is CASSRETGFLNTIYF. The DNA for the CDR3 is TGTGCCAGCAGCCGGGAGACAGGGTTCCTAAACACCATATATTTT.